This T cell receptor beta chain came from a study of a mutant IDH1 vaccine in newly diagnosed glioma. Study-level background: Vaccines were begun 4-6 weeks after radiotherapy alone, or with temozolomide cycles. Treated patients had a mean age of around 39 years and a sex split that was approximately 62% male and 37.5% female. Visits V12 and V13 fell at weeks 35 and 47, respectively. Whole-study findings and limits: Top-clonotype changes in peripheral T cells seemed unrelated to pseudoprogression.

The V end was cut by 0 bases, the J end by 1 base, with 12 bases between. This CDR3 comprises 16 residues. The V gene's germline CDR1 is SGHVS and CDR2 FNYEAQ. The time point was: week 47, end of study. Vaccination used 300 ug of mutant IDH1 20-mer peptide per dose, with topical imiquimod. The table came from immunoSEQ multiplex PCR; TCRdb's copy has only in-frame clones and leaves some out. Here the sample spans approximately 60,000 clones, 80% to 85% being singletons. About this clone itself: Its antigen is unidentified.

The rearrangement joins TRBV7-6 to TRBJ2-5; a possible D gene is TRBD2 (5 bases). Sequencing was performed on PBMCs, taken from a glioma patient whose treatment included an IDH1 peptide vaccine. This clonotype was sampled from a man between 25 and 39 years old with glioma. The CDR3 sequence: CASSLARLGSQETQYF. CDR3 sequence (DNA): TGTGCCAGCAGCTTAGCGCGCCTAGGGAGCCAAGAGACCCAGTACTTC.